This T cell receptor beta chain comes out of a study of tumor-infiltrating lymphocytes in localized non-small cell lung cancer. Looking at the study overall: From each patient, both tumor and uninvolved lung, non-adjacent to tumor, were sampled.

Germline V CDR1 and CDR2: MNHNS, SASEGT. V was clipped by 7 bases and J by 6 bases; unmatched bases: 13. The CDR3 sequence is 15 residues long. Clones were read by immunoSEQ multiplex PCR, and TCRdb kept only the in-frame ones, dropping some. This table has 9,500 to 15,000 clones, roughly three quarters appearing once. General study points: Higher tumor T cell infiltration than in uninvolved lung was supported by TCRbeta sequencing. TCR sequencing covered a subset of patients with enough tissue.

Turning to this clone: The antigen remains undetermined.

V is TRBV6-1 and J is TRBJ2-7; TRBD2 matches at 9 bases. Sequenced sample: uninvolved lung tissue not adjacent to the tumor. The clonotype comes from a human donor with non-small cell lung cancer. This chain's CDR3 is CASTSGDYIPSEQYF. In DNA form, the CDR3 reads TGTGCCAGCACTAGCGGGGACTATATTCCTAGCGAGCAGTACTTC.